This T cell receptor beta chain was recorded in a study of T cell changes during pregnancy in multiple sclerosis. V shed 5 bases, J shed 1 base, and the junction held 1 base outside the gene matches. This CDR3 has 13 amino acids. CDR1 and CDR2 (germline): GTSNPN, SVGIG (reference sequence). Clones were sequenced by immunoSEQ multiplex PCR, and TCRdb holds only the in-frame ones, with some missing. This sample yields fewer than 80,000 clones, of which 85% to 95% are seen a single time; roughly 1.9% belongs to the top ten. This chain uses TRBV30 with TRBJ2-5; 10 bases line up with TRBD1. Sequencing was performed on peripheral blood, taken in the third trimester of pregnancy. The receptor comes from a female donor in good health, enrolled as a control in a pregnancy study. The CDR3 sequence is CAWGQGVQETQYF. In nucleotides, the CDR3 is TGTGCCTGGGGACAGGGGGTCCAAGAGACCCAGTACTTC.